This T cell receptor (beta chain) was identified in a study of T cells after yellow fever vaccination. Template-switching 5'RACE yielded the TCR cDNA; a universal primer site and UMIs were added in the process. TCRdb analysed the 5' RACE reads with MiXCR anew, one entry per CDR3 protein. In the table there are 310,000 or so distinct CDR3 sequences, around 7.3% of which are singletons. This CDR3 contains 15 residues. The germline CDR1 and CDR2 sequences are SGHTA and FQGNSA. The V end was cut by 2 bases, the J end by 4 bases, with 14 bases between. The study's findings and limits: There was a possibility that FACS-sorted repertoires contained abundant clonotypes contaminating from the bulk population. Clones from primary vaccination mostly reappeared after the booster (96% CD4, approximately 86% CD8). Some clonotypes, a small share, were shared between CD4 and CD8 compartments.

This clonotype showed up many times. Its target is unknown. This rearrangement joins TRBV7-2 to TRBJ2-5; D is possibly TRBD2 (6 bases). This receptor was identified in a man younger than 35 who received the YFV17D yellow fever vaccine. The starting material was PBMCs, obtained approximately 40 days after the first yellow fever vaccination. DNA for the CDR3: TGTGCCAGCAGCTTAAGGCTAAGGCGGGGAGAGACCCAGTACTTC. Translation gives CASSLRLRRGETQYF. Filled out from reference TRBV7-2 and TRBJ2-5, the complete variable domain reads GAGVSQSPSNKVTEKGKDVELRCDPISGHTALYWYRQSLGQGLEFLIYFQGNSAPDKSGLPSDRFSAERTGGSVSTLTIQRTQQEDSAVYLCASSLRLRRGETQYFGPGTRLLVL.